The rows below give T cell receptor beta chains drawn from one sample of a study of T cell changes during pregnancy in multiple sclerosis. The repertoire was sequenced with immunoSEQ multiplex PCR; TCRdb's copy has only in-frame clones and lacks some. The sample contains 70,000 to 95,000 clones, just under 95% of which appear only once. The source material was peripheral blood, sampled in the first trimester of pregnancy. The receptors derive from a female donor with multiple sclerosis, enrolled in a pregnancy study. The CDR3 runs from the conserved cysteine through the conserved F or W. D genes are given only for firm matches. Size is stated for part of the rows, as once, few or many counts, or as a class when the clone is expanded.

cdr3_aa: CASSVRDRGNEQYF
cdr3_nt: TGCGCCAGCAGTGTGAGGGACAGAGGCAACGAGCAGTACTTC
d_call: TRBD1
v_call: TRBV10-2
cdr3_length: 14
j_call: TRBJ2-7
clone_size: NA

cdr3_aa: CASSIGSLAGGIPHTQYF
cdr3_nt: TGTGCCAGTAGTATAGGTTCCCTAGCGGGGGGAATACCCCATACGCAGTATTTT
d_call: TRBD2
v_call: TRBV19
cdr3_length: 18
j_call: TRBJ2-3
clone_size: NA

cdr3_aa: CASSQAWAGGTEAFF
cdr3_nt: TGCGCCAGCAGCCAAGCGTGGGCGGGAGGGACTGAAGCTTTCTTT
d_call: NA
v_call: TRBV4-1
cdr3_length: 15
j_call: TRBJ1-1
clone_size: few

cdr3_aa: CASSPGAVNTEAFF
cdr3_nt: TGTGCCAGCAGTCCAGGGGCCGTGAACACTGAAGCTTTCTTT
d_call: NA
v_call: TRBV6-5
cdr3_length: 14
j_call: TRBJ1-1
clone_size: NA

cdr3_aa: CASSSEIAGGDNEQFF
cdr3_nt: TGTGCCAGCAGCTCAGAAATAGCGGGGGGGGACAATGAGCAGTTCTTC
d_call: TRBD2
v_call: TRBV7-9
cdr3_length: 16
j_call: TRBJ2-1
clone_size: NA

cdr3_aa: CSTGQDYGYTF
cdr3_nt: TGCAGCACCGGACAGGACTATGGCTACACCTTC
d_call: TRBD1
v_call: TRBV29-1
cdr3_length: 11
j_call: TRBJ1-2
clone_size: NA

cdr3_aa: CASSKTGVSGANVLTF
cdr3_nt: TGTGCCAGTAGTAAAACAGGGGTCTCTGGGGCCAACGTCCTGACTTTC
d_call: TRBD1
v_call: TRBV19
cdr3_length: 16
j_call: TRBJ2-6
clone_size: NA

cdr3_aa: CASSLVGGSYEQYF
cdr3_nt: TGTGCCAGCAGCTTAGTGGGAGGGTCCTACGAGCAGTACTTC
d_call: TRBD2
v_call: TRBV11-2
cdr3_length: 14
j_call: TRBJ2-7
clone_size: NA

cdr3_aa: CASSKPGLAATYNEQFF
cdr3_nt: TGTGCCAGCAGCAAGCCGGGACTAGCGGCGACTTACAATGAGCAGTTCTTC
d_call: NA
v_call: TRBV21-1
cdr3_length: 17
j_call: TRBJ2-1
clone_size: NA

cdr3_aa: CASRLDPGVGNSPLHF
cdr3_nt: TGCGCCAGCAGATTGGACCCGGGAGTGGGAAATTCACCCCTCCACTTT
d_call: NA
v_call: TRBV5-1
cdr3_length: 16
j_call: TRBJ1-6
clone_size: NA

cdr3_aa: CSVDGQVHGYTF
cdr3_nt: TGCAGCGTTGACGGACAGGTTCATGGCTACACCTTC
d_call: TRBD1
v_call: TRBV29-1
cdr3_length: 12
j_call: TRBJ1-2
clone_size: NA

cdr3_aa: CASSPSHLYQETQYF
cdr3_nt: TGTGCCAGCAGCCCCTCCCACTTGTACCAAGAGACCCAGTACTTC
d_call: NA
v_call: TRBV9
cdr3_length: 15
j_call: TRBJ2-5
clone_size: NA

cdr3_aa: CASSVGGQTTAEAFF
cdr3_nt: TGTGCCAGCAGCGTAGGGGGACAGACTACTGCTGAAGCTTTCTTT
d_call: TRBD1
v_call: TRBV9
cdr3_length: 15
j_call: TRBJ1-1
clone_size: NA

cdr3_aa: CASSSSGKSNQPQHF
cdr3_nt: TGTGCCAGCAGCTCTTCGGGGAAAAGCAATCAGCCCCAGCATTTT
d_call: NA
v_call: TRBV7-9
cdr3_length: 15
j_call: TRBJ1-5
clone_size: once

cdr3_aa: CASSLGANEQFF
cdr3_nt: TGCGCCAGCAGCTTGGGCGCGAATGAGCAGTTCTTC
d_call: NA
v_call: TRBV5-1
cdr3_length: 12
j_call: TRBJ2-1
clone_size: NA

cdr3_aa: CAISHPGQGYEQFF
cdr3_nt: TGTGCCATCAGTCATCCGGGACAGGGGTATGAGCAGTTCTTC
d_call: TRBD1
v_call: TRBV10-3
cdr3_length: 14
j_call: TRBJ2-1
clone_size: NA

cdr3_aa: CASSIGGTNEKLFF
cdr3_nt: TGTGCCAGTAGTATCGGGGGAACTAATGAAAAACTGTTTTTT
d_call: NA
v_call: TRBV19
cdr3_length: 14
j_call: TRBJ1-4
clone_size: NA

cdr3_aa: CATGAGGGGNTIYF
cdr3_nt: TGTGCCACCGGGGCCGGCGGGGGTGGAAACACCATATATTTT
d_call: NA
v_call: TRBV19
cdr3_length: 14
j_call: TRBJ1-3
clone_size: NA

cdr3_aa: CARALRHGNHEQYF
cdr3_nt: TGCGCCAGGGCACTTAGACATGGCAATCACGAGCAGTACTTC
d_call: NA
v_call: TRBV5-1
cdr3_length: 14
j_call: TRBJ2-7
clone_size: NA

cdr3_aa: CASSGRGGPGDTQYF
cdr3_nt: TGTGCCAGCAGTGGCCGGGGGGGCCCAGGAGATACGCAGTATTTT
d_call: TRBD2
v_call: TRBV27
cdr3_length: 15
j_call: TRBJ2-3
clone_size: NA

cdr3_aa: CASSATRVSEQYF
cdr3_nt: TGTGCCAGCAGTGCTACTAGGGTCAGCGAGCAGTACTTC
d_call: NA
v_call: TRBV6-1
cdr3_length: 13
j_call: TRBJ2-7
clone_size: NA

cdr3_aa: CASSTGGTEAFF
cdr3_nt: TGTGCCAGCAGTACAGGGGGCACTGAAGCTTTCTTT
d_call: TRBD1
v_call: TRBV6-1
cdr3_length: 12
j_call: TRBJ1-1
clone_size: NA

cdr3_aa: CASSSGTGVIYGYTF
cdr3_nt: TGTGCCAGCAGCTCCGGGACAGGGGTAATCTATGGCTACACCTTC
d_call: TRBD1
v_call: TRBV11-1
cdr3_length: 15
j_call: TRBJ1-2
clone_size: once

cdr3_aa: CASSLEPPGTAGNTIYF
cdr3_nt: TGTGCCAGCAGCTTAGAGCCCCCCGGGACAGCAGGAAACACCATATATTTT
d_call: TRBD1
v_call: TRBV7-2
cdr3_length: 17
j_call: TRBJ1-3
clone_size: once

cdr3_aa: CASSFSGGFQETQYF
cdr3_nt: TGTGCCAGCAGTTTTAGCGGGGGGTTCCAAGAGACCCAGTACTTC
d_call: TRBD2
v_call: TRBV27
cdr3_length: 15
j_call: TRBJ2-5
clone_size: NA

cdr3_aa: CASSLLASYNEQFF
cdr3_nt: TGCGCCAGCAGCCTGCTGGCATCCTACAATGAGCAGTTCTTC
d_call: NA
v_call: TRBV4-1
cdr3_length: 14
j_call: TRBJ2-1
clone_size: NA

cdr3_aa: CASSLGQAGNTIYF
cdr3_nt: TGTGCCAGCAGCCTCGGACAGGCTGGAAACACCATATATTTT
d_call: TRBD1
v_call: TRBV5-4
cdr3_length: 14
j_call: TRBJ1-3
clone_size: once

cdr3_aa: CASHGIKYRGKNSGYTF
cdr3_nt: TGTGCCAGCCATGGAATTAAGTACAGGGGAAAAAATTCTGGCTACACCTTC
d_call: TRBD1
v_call: TRBV27
cdr3_length: 17
j_call: TRBJ1-2
clone_size: NA

cdr3_aa: CASSPGLAGGHEQFF
cdr3_nt: TGTGCCAGCAGCCCGGGACTAGCGGGGGGGCATGAGCAGTTCTTC
d_call: TRBD2
v_call: TRBV11-3
cdr3_length: 15
j_call: TRBJ2-1
clone_size: NA

cdr3_aa: CASSGTNSGNTIYF
cdr3_nt: TGTGCCAGCAGCGGGACAAACTCTGGAAACACCATATATTTT
d_call: NA
v_call: TRBV5-6
cdr3_length: 14
j_call: TRBJ1-3
clone_size: NA

cdr3_aa: CASSPDRATYEQYF
cdr3_nt: TGTGCCAGCTCACCCGACAGGGCGACCTACGAGCAGTACTTC
d_call: TRBD1
v_call: TRBV18
cdr3_length: 14
j_call: TRBJ2-7
clone_size: NA

cdr3_aa: CASSAGVFDTQYF
cdr3_nt: TGTGCTAGCAGCGCGGGGGTCTTTGATACGCAGTATTTT
d_call: TRBD2
v_call: TRBV7-7
cdr3_length: 13
j_call: TRBJ2-3
clone_size: once

cdr3_aa: CASSLARGFGRRWAQPQHF
cdr3_nt: TGTGCTAGCAGCTTAGCCCGTGGTTTCGGTCGGAGGTGGGCTCAGCCCCAGCATTTT
d_call: NA
v_call: TRBV7-7
cdr3_length: 19
j_call: TRBJ1-5
clone_size: NA